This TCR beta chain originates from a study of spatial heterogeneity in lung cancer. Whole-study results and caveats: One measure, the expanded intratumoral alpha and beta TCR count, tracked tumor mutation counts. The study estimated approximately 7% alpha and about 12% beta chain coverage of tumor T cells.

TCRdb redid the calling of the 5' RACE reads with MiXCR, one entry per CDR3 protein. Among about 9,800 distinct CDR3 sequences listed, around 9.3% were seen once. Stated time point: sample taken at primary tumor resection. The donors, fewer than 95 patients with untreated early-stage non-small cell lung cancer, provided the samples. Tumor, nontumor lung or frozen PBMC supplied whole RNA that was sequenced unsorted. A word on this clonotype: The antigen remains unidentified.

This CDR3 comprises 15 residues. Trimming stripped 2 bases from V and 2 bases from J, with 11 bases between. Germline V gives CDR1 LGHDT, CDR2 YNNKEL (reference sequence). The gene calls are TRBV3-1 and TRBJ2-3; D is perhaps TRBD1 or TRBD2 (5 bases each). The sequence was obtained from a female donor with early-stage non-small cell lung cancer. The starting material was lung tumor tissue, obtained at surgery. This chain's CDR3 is CASSQWDLSTDTQYF. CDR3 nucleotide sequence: TGTGCCAGCAGCCAATGGGACCTCTCCACAGATACGCAGTATTTT.